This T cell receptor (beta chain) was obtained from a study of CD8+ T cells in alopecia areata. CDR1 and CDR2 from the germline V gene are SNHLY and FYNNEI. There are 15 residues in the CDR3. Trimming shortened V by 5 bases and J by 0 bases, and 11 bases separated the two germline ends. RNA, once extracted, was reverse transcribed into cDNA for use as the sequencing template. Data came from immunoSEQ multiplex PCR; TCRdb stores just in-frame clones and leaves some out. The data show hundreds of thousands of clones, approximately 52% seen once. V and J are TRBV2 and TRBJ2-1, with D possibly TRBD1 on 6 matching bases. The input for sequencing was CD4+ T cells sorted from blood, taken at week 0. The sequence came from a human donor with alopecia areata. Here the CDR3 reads CASSKQGSSYNEQFF. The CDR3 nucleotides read TGTGCCAGCAGTAAACAGGGTAGCTCCTACAATGAGCAGTTCTTC.